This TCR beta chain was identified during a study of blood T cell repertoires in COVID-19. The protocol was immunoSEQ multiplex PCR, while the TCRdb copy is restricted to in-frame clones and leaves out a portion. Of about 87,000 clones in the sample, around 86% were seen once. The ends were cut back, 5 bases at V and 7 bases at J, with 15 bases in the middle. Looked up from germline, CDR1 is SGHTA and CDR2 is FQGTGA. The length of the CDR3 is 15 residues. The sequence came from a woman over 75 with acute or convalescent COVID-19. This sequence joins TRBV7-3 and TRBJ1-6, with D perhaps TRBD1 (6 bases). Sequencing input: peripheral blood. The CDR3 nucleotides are TGTGCCAGCAGCGCTCAGGGGAAGGGGAATTCACCCCTCCACTTT. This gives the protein CASSAQGKGNSPLHF.